The 26 T cell receptor beta chains listed next were all sequenced from one sample in a study of blood T cell repertoires in COVID-19. The table came from immunoSEQ multiplex PCR; TCRdb's copy has only in-frame clones and leaves some out. The table lists some 95,000 clones, under 85% of them singletons. The material sequenced was peripheral blood. Receptor source: a man aged 65-85 years with acute or convalescent COVID-19.

This clone was counted only a few times. This rearrangement joins TRBV30 to TRBJ2-5; the D gene is possibly TRBD2 (5 bases). The germline gives CDR1 GTSNPN, CDR2 SVGIG (reference sequence). The V end was cut by 4 bases, the J end by 7 bases, with 22 bases between. This CDR3 is built from 15 residues. The CDR3 spells CAWNPASSLWGTQYF. For the CDR3, the DNA is TGTGCCTGGAATCCAGCTAGCTCATTGTGGGGGACCCAGTACTTC. The full variable domain, in which reference TRBV30 and TRBJ2-5 provide the parts outside the CDR3, is SQTIHQWPATLVQPVGSPLSLECTVEGTSNPNLYWYRQAAGRGLQLLFYSVGIGQISSEVPQNLSASRPQDRQFILSSKKLLLSDSGFYLCAWNPASSLWGTQYFGPGTRLLVL.

The J gene is TRBJ1-1, the V gene TRBV15; D unresolved. Germline CDR1 LNHNV, CDR2 YYDKDF (reference sequence). This CDR3 spans 13 amino acids. Trimming left V 0 bases short and J 4 bases short, with 6 bases between. Here the CDR3 reads CATSREGVTEAFF. The CDR3 DNA reads as TGTGCCACCAGCAGAGAGGGAGTCACTGAAGCTTTCTTT.

This chain connects TRBV7-2 to TRBJ1-4; D unclear. Germline assignment: CDR1 SGHTA and CDR2 FQGNSA. CDR3 size: 14 residues. The V and J ends lost 5 bases and 11 bases respectively, with 18 bases between them. The CDR3 nucleotides are TGTGCCAGCAGCCCCCACCCCTACGGGGAGAAACTGTTTTTT. This gives the protein CASSPHPYGEKLFF.

The gene calls are TRBV19 and TRBJ2-1; D is unclear. CDR3 length: 13 residues. From germline, CDR1 is LNHDA and CDR2 SQIVND (reference sequence). V lost 5 bases, J lost 8 bases, and 13 bases lay in between. The CDR3 protein is CASSPAIPHEQFF. The CDR3 DNA is TGTGCCAGTAGTCCCGCGATACCGCATGAGCAGTTCTTC.

The chain has TRBV28 and TRBJ2-2, with 7 bases aligning to TRBD1. V shed 6 bases and J 0 bases; nucleotides not matched to a gene: 13. There are 18 residues in the CDR3. CDR1 and CDR2 from the germline V gene are MDHEN and SYDVKM. CDR3 residues: CASSPLFPGQSNTGELFF. CDR3 coding DNA: TGTGCCAGCAGCCCCCTCTTCCCGGGACAGTCGAACACCGGGGAGCTGTTTTTT.

This clone was counted once. The V call is TRBV15, the J call TRBJ2-3, with TRBD2 matching 8 bases. There are 14 residues in the CDR3. Germline V gene lookup returns CDR1 LNHNV and CDR2 YYDKDF (reference sequence). Trimming at V came to 8 bases and at J to 6 bases, leaving 10 bases not matched to a gene. The CDR3 nucleotides are TGTGCCACCCCGCCGGTAGCGGGGAAGGATACGCAGTATTTT. Its translation: CATPPVAGKDTQYF. Drawing the rest from reference TRBV15 and TRBJ2-3, the complete variable domain is DAMVIQNPRYQVTQFGKPVTLSCSQTLNHNVMYWYQQKSSQAPKLLFHYYDKDFNNEADTPDNFQSRRPNTSFCFLDIRSPGLGDTAMYLCATPPVAGKDTQYFGPGTRLTVL.

This clone has at least ten counts. The chain is built from TRBV28 and TRBJ1-2; D is uncertain. Trimming left V 5 bases short and J 4 bases short, with 8 bases between. Germline V gene lookup returns CDR1 MDHEN and CDR2 SYDVKM. CDR3 length: 12 amino acids. CDR3 nucleotides: TGTGCCAGCAGTCCCTTTTCCTATGGCTACACCTTC. Its translation: CASSPFSYGYTF.

The chain employs TRBV11-2 and TRBJ2-7, with 11 bases lining up with TRBD2. CDR3 length: 17 residues. The V gene's germline CDR1 is SGHAT and CDR2 FQNNGV. Unmatched junction bases numbered 9, after V lost 5 bases and J lost 0 bases. The CDR3 nucleotides are TGTGCCAGCAGCCCCTTACCGGGACTAGCGGCCTCCTACGAGCAGTACTTC. It specifies CASSPLPGLAASYEQYF.

CDR3 in amino acids: CASSLPRLAGGLTNNEQFF. DNA for the CDR3: TGTGCCAGCAGTTTACCCCGACTAGCGGGAGGCCTAACAAACAATGAGCAGTTCTTC. J is TRBJ2-1 and V is TRBV28; 13 bases line up with TRBD2. Germline CDR1 reads MDHEN; CDR2 reads SYDVKM. The CDR3 has 19 residues. V dropped 2 bases and J dropped 5; count of bases not matched to a gene: 12. The whole variable domain, remainder taken from reference TRBV28 and TRBJ2-1, is DVKVTQSSRYLVKRTGEKVFLECVQDMDHENMFWYRQDPGLGLRLIYFSYDVKMKEKGDIPEGYSVSREKKERFSLILESASTNQTSMYLCASSLPRLAGGLTNNEQFFGPGTRLTVL.

V and J are TRBV11-3 and TRBJ1-1; no firm D call. The CDR3 has 14 amino acids. CDR1 is SGHNT, CDR2 YENEEA, per germline. Between the trimmed V and J ends, which lost 2 bases and 2 bases, there was a span of 9 bases. CDR3 protein: CASSLRPGNTEAFF. The CDR3 DNA follows: TGTGCCAGCAGCTTACGTCCGGGAAACACTGAAGCTTTCTTT.

The genes are TRBV7-9 and TRBJ2-5; TRBD2 matches at 7 bases. The CDR3 extends over 15 amino acids. Unmatched junction bases numbered 5, after V lost 1 base and J lost 3 bases. Germline V gene data show CDR1 as SEHNR and CDR2 as FQNEAQ (reference sequence). This chain's CDR3 is CASSLGGTTKETQYF. The CDR3 nucleotides read TGTGCCAGCAGCTTAGGAGGGACTACCAAAGAGACCCAGTACTTC.

In its sample, this clone was seen once. The gene calls are TRBV2 and TRBJ1-2; no firm D call. The CDR3 length is 13 residues. Germline-derived CDR1 and CDR2 are SNHLY and FYNNEI. V dropped 5 bases and J dropped 6 bases, with 13 bases sitting between them. CDR3 DNA: TGTGCCAGCAGTTTTGATCCGGGTGATGGCTACACCTTC. This gives the protein CASSFDPGDGYTF.

The genes are TRBV11-1 and TRBJ2-2; D unclear. This CDR3 has 13 residues. Germline V gene sequence: CDR1 SGHAT, CDR2 FQDESV (reference sequence). With 5 bases removed from V and 3 bases from J, the gap between germline ends came to 7 bases. The CDR3 region is CASSAKDTGELFF. CDR3 bases: TGTGCCAGCAGCGCGAAAGACACCGGGGAGCTGTTTTTT.

The chain employs TRBV29-1 and TRBJ2-4; D uncertain. Germline V gene lookup returns CDR1 SQVTM and CDR2 ANQGSEA. The CDR3 is 13 amino acids. V lost 2 bases and J 1 base, leaving 6 bases between the germline ends. The CDR3 DNA reads TGCAGCGTTGAATTCGGGGCCAAAAACATTCAGTACTTC. This translates into CSVEFGAKNIQYF.

Here the CDR3 reads CASSIRDSFYGYTF. DNA for the CDR3: TGTGCCAGTAGTATCCGGGACAGTTTTTATGGCTACACCTTC. V gene TRBV19 combines with J gene TRBJ1-2; 7 nucleotides match TRBD1. Per germline, CDR1 LNHDA and CDR2 SQIVND (reference sequence). V lost 3 bases, J lost 5 bases, and 6 bases stayed unmatched. This CDR3 contains 14 residues.

There are a few counts of this clone. The chain carries TRBV11-1 and TRBJ2-1; 8 nucleotides align to TRBD1. The V gene's germline CDR1 is SGHAT and CDR2 FQDESV (reference sequence). The CDR3 length is 15 residues. The V gene end was trimmed by 3 bases and the J gene end by 3 bases; junction bases not matched to a gene: 4. The CDR3 loop reads CASSLGQENYNEQFF. As DNA, the CDR3 is TGTGCCAGCAGCTTGGGACAGGAGAACTACAATGAGCAGTTCTTC.

The chain has TRBV12-3 or TRBV12-4 and TRBJ1-5, with D hard to call. CDR3 length equals 13 residues. Trimming pared 2 bases from V and 1 base from J, leaving 3 bases between. The CDR3 region has the DNA TGTGCCAGCAGTTTACAGAGCAATCAGCCCCAGCATTTT. This codes for CASSLQSNQPQHF.

V and J are TRBV29-1 and TRBJ2-7, with a weak D call TRBD1 (6 bases). Germline values: CDR1 SQVTM, CDR2 ANQGSEA. The CDR3 is 14 residues long. Deletions cut 4 bases from V and 3 bases from J, with 16 bases between. CDR3 DNA sequence: TGCAGCGTTGTATTAGGACAGAGAAACTACGAGCAGTACTTC. Translation gives CSVVLGQRNYEQYF.

This sequence joins TRBV6-2 or TRBV6-3 and TRBJ2-7, with 7 bases aligning to TRBD2. Losses at the gene ends were 0 bases for V and 2 bases for J; bases not matched to a gene: 10. Germline loops: CDR1 MNHEY, CDR2 SVGEGT. The CDR3 covers 17 residues. The CDR3 bases are TGTGCCAGCAGTTACTCGGTTTGGAGCCGGGGGGCCTACGAGCAGTACTTC. Encoded protein: CASSYSVWSRGAYEQYF.

This chain connects TRBV6-2 or TRBV6-3 to TRBJ2-4; 10 bases map to TRBD1. The CDR3 has 17 residues. J lost 2 bases, V lost 5 bases, and 9 bases had no gene match. CDR1 and CDR2 from the germline V gene are MNHEY and SVGEGT. Here the CDR3 DNA reads TGTGCCAGCAGTGGACTCCGGGACAGGGGTCCCAAAAACATTCAGTACTTC. It encodes CASSGLRDRGPKNIQYF.

J is TRBJ2-7 and V is TRBV7-2; D gene unclear. The V end was cut by 1 base, the J end by 2 bases, with 9 bases between. Germline CDR1 SGHTA, CDR2 FQGNSA. This CDR3 is built from 14 residues. The CDR3 region is CASSLGWHAYEQYF. DNA for the CDR3: TGTGCCAGCAGCTTAGGCTGGCACGCCTACGAGCAGTACTTC.

This clone was picked up a small number of times. The chain is built from TRBV24-1 and TRBJ1-1; TRBD1 agrees at 7 bases. The ends lost 2 bases at V and 1 base at J; junction bases unmatched: 3. Germline V gives CDR1 KGHDR, CDR2 SFDVKD. This CDR3 is built from 15 residues. CDR3 sequence: CATSDSRTGNTEAFF. The CDR3 nucleotides are TGTGCCACCAGTGATTCACGGACAGGGAACACTGAAGCTTTCTTT.

The gene calls are TRBV6-5 and TRBJ2-3; TRBD2 matches at 9 bases. Germline V gives CDR1 MNHEY, CDR2 SVGAGI. This CDR3 spans 15 amino acids. The trim removed 8 bases at V and 2 bases at J, leaving 8 bases unmatched. CDR3 region: CASGIAGVDTDTQYF. CDR3 DNA: TGTGCCAGCGGGATAGCGGGAGTTGACACAGATACGCAGTATTTT.

The V and J genes are TRBV19 and TRBJ2-3; 9 bases match TRBD1. The CDR3 is 15 residues long. J lost 0 bases, V lost 5 bases, and 3 bases had no gene match. The germline CDR1 and CDR2 sequences are LNHDA and SQIVND (reference sequence). This CDR3 reads CASSSGTGSTDTQYF. The CDR3 DNA reads as TGTGCCAGTAGTTCCGGGACAGGGAGCACAGATACGCAGTATTTT. Together with reference TRBV19 and TRBJ2-3, the CDR3 gives the full variable domain: DGGITQSPKYLFRKEGQNVTLSCEQNLNHDAMYWYRQDPGQGLRLIYYSQIVNDFQKGDIAEGYSVSREKKESFPLTVTSAQKNPTAFYLCASSSGTGSTDTQYFGPGTRLTVL.

The rearrangement uses TRBV11-2 and TRBJ1-3; the D is unclear. Per the germline V gene, CDR1 is SGHAT and CDR2 is FQNNGV. V gave up 1 base and J gave up 0 bases, with 7 bases separating them. The CDR3 spans 15 residues. The CDR3 DNA sequence: TGTGCCAGCAGCTTAGGCGGGGTCTCTGGAAACACCATATATTTT. Amino acids: CASSLGGVSGNTIYF.

The rearrangement uses TRBV19 and TRBJ1-1; D is possibly TRBD1 (5 bases). Trimming left V 7 bases short and J 3 bases short, with 12 bases between. Germline V CDR1 and CDR2: LNHDA, SQIVND (reference sequence). This CDR3 is 13 amino acids long. In DNA form, the CDR3 reads TGTGCCAGTAATCAGGAAGGGGACACTGAAGCTTTCTTT. This sequence encodes CASNQEGDTEAFF.